The 14 T cell receptor beta chains presented below share a single source sample, sequenced in a study of blood T cell repertoires in COVID-19. Using immunoSEQ multiplex PCR, the repertoire was profiled, and TCRdb retains in-frame clones only, with some absent. The top ten clones hold roughly 8% of a sample with about 270,000 clones, around nine tenths of them seen once. The sequenced sample was peripheral blood. These receptors all come from a man aged 35 to 55 with active or convalescent COVID-19.

This sequence joins TRBV28 and TRBJ2-1; 7 bases are shared with TRBD2. The CDR3 is made up of 16 amino acids. Trimming cost V 6 bases and J 1 base; bases outside gene matches: 9. From germline, CDR1 is MDHEN and CDR2 SYDVKM. This CDR3 is CASSTSGGGSYNEQFF. DNA for the CDR3: TGTGCCAGCAGCACCAGTGGCGGGGGATCCTACAATGAGCAGTTCTTC.

The V call is TRBV13, the J call TRBJ2-7; 8 positions agree with TRBD1. V gave up 0 bases and J gave up 2 bases; unmatched junction bases: 3. The V gene's germline CDR1 is PRHDT and CDR2 FYEKMQ (reference sequence). This CDR3 region has 15 residues. The chain's CDR3 is CASSLGSDRAYEQYF. CDR3 in DNA: TGTGCCAGCAGCTTAGGATCGGACAGGGCCTACGAGCAGTACTTC. The whole variable domain, remainder taken from reference TRBV13 and TRBJ2-7, is AAGVIQSPRHLIKEKRETATLKCYPIPRHDTVYWYQQGPGQDPQFLISFYEKMQSDKGSIPDRFSAQQFSDYHSELNMSSLELGDSALYFCASSLGSDRAYEQYFGPGTRLTVT.

The chain is built from TRBV3-1 (or the pseudogene TRBV3-2) and TRBJ1-5; tentatively, D is TRBD1 (5 bases). The germline V gene has CDR1 LGHDT and CDR2 YNNKEL (reference sequence). The ends were cut back, 0 bases at V and 11 bases at J, with 14 bases in the middle. The length of the CDR3 is 14 residues. CDR3 protein: CASSQDRIGGAQHF. Here the CDR3 DNA reads TGTGCCAGCAGCCAAGATCGGATCGGAGGGGCCCAGCATTTT.

The chain uses TRBV19 and TRBJ1-3, with D possibly TRBD1 on 5 matching bases. The CDR3 spans 17 residues. From germline, CDR1 is LNHDA and CDR2 SQIVND (reference sequence). The ends were cut back, 5 bases at V and 0 bases at J, with 17 bases in the middle. Here the CDR3 reads CASSPPAGSHSGNTIYF. CDR3 bases: TGTGCCAGTAGTCCCCCAGCAGGGTCCCACTCTGGAAACACCATATATTTT.

The table lists this clone with a few counts. The genes are TRBV1 and TRBJ2-3; the D segment call TRBD2 is taken from the table without a DNA check. TRBV1 counts as a pseudogene. CDR3 length: 20 residues. The CDR3 DNA sequence: TGCACCAGCAGCCAAGATTTAGGGACTAGCGGGGCGGGAACCACAGATACGCAGTATTTT. The encoded protein is CTSSQDLGTSGAGTTDTQYF.

This chain joins TRBV27 and TRBJ1-2, with D uncertain. The V end was cut by 3 bases, the J end by 2 bases, with 13 bases between. This CDR3 has 15 amino acids. CDR1 is MNHEY and CDR2 is SMNVEV in the germline V gene (reference sequence). The CDR3 region has the DNA TGTGCCAGCAGTTTTTTACCAGGCGGGAACTATGGCTACACCTTC. It encodes CASSFLPGGNYGYTF.

V and J are TRBV29-1 and TRBJ1-2, with D hard to call. V lost 8 bases and J lost 7, with 20 bases in between. Germline CDR1 and CDR2: SQVTM and ANQGSEA. This CDR3 comprises 13 residues. The CDR3 is CSLSRPNSGGYTF. For the CDR3, the DNA is TGCAGCCTTTCTCGACCAAACAGCGGTGGCTACACCTTC.

This chain uses TRBV18 with TRBJ1-3, with D hard to call. V was cut by 5 bases and J by 4 bases, with 9 bases left in between. The CDR3 totals 13 residues. Germline CDR1 KGHSH, CDR2 LQKENI. CDR3 sequence (DNA): TGTGCCAGCTCATCCGGAGGAGGAAACACCATATATTTT. Protein product: CASSSGGGNTIYF.

The CDR3 loop reads CASNIPGQRTEAFF. The CDR3 region has the DNA TGTGCCAGTAACATCCCCGGACAGCGAACTGAAGCTTTCTTT. The V call is TRBV19, the J call TRBJ1-1; D may be TRBD1 (6 bases). Trimming removed 7 bases from V and 5 bases from J, with 17 bases in between. Germline CDR1 is LNHDA and CDR2 is SQIVND (reference sequence). The CDR3 covers 14 residues.

The V and J genes are TRBV6-5 and TRBJ2-7; D may be TRBD2 (6 bases). V lost 7 bases to trimming and J lost 3 bases, with 19 bases between them. The CDR3 covers 15 residues. Germline-derived CDR1 and CDR2 are MNHEY and SVGAGI. Written as DNA, the CDR3 is TGTGCCAGCATCCCCGGGCTAGCGTTAAGCTACGAGCAGTACTTC. Its translation: CASIPGLALSYEQYF.

The chain combines TRBV5-6 with TRBJ1-5; D is unclear. The germline gives CDR1 SGHDT, CDR2 YYEEEE. Trimming took 0 bases from V and 5 from J, leaving 6 bases between them. The CDR3 consists of 13 residues. CDR3 region: CASSLGTHQPQHF. The CDR3 DNA sequence: TGTGCCAGCAGCTTGGGCACTCATCAGCCCCAGCATTTT.

The table lists this clone with a count of one. The V call is TRBV5-6, the J call TRBJ1-1, with 9 bases matching TRBD1. Per germline, CDR1 SGHDT and CDR2 YYEEEE. J gave up 10 bases and V 5 bases, and 9 bases lay outside the gene matches. There are 13 residues in the CDR3. CDR3 DNA sequence: TGTGCCAGCAGTTCGGACAGGGGCCTTTTAGCTTTCTTT. Encoded protein: CASSSDRGLLAFF.

The rearrangement links TRBV7-3 to TRBJ1-2, with 12 bases matching TRBD1. The CDR3 runs to 16 residues. Germline CDR1 and CDR2: SGHTA and FQGTGA. Trimming at V came to 4 bases and at J to 3 bases, leaving 6 bases not matched to a gene. The CDR3 DNA reads as TGTGCCAGCAGCTCTGGGACAGGGGGCCTACACTATGGCTACACCTTC. The encoded protein is CASSSGTGGLHYGYTF.

The rearrangement uses TRBV6-5 and TRBJ1-2; D perhaps matches TRBD1 (6 bases). This CDR3 region has 14 residues. Trimming took 0 bases from V and 6 from J, leaving 11 bases between them. CDR1 and CDR2 (germline): MNHEY, SVGAGI. The CDR3 DNA follows: TGTGCCAGCAGTTACTCAGGCAGGGGCCATGGCTACACCTTC. It is translated as CASSYSGRGHGYTF.